This T cell receptor beta chain was documented in a study of blood T cells in healthy people across ages. Study conclusions and caveats: CMV status of donors was unknown, possibly confounding expanded clonotype changes.

CDR1 MGHDK and CDR2 SYGVNS come from the germline V gene. V shed 4 bases and J 1 base; nucleotides not matched to a gene: 6. This CDR3 contains 15 residues. This clonotype was counted only a few times. Its cognate antigen is unknown. The use of a sample-barcoded 5' primer and a J-beta primer mix characterized a second PCR of about 7 to 12 cycles. The study obtained at least 2.5 million CDR3-containing paired-end reads from every sample. TCRdb re-called the 5' RACE reads through MiXCR, storing one row per CDR3 protein. Altogether about 970,000 distinct CDR3 sequences are present, just over 50% being singletons, with the ten largest covering about a fifth.

This chain joins TRBV25-1 and TRBJ2-7; 8 bases are a match to TRBD2. The TCR sequence derives from an older woman in good health. Sequencing used blood. The CDR3 here is CASSVERGKSYEQYF. CDR3 DNA sequence: TGTGCCAGCAGTGTGGAGCGGGGGAAGTCCTACGAGCAGTACTTC.